The rows below give T cell receptor beta chains drawn from one sample of a study of blood T cell repertoires in COVID-19. Generated by immunoSEQ multiplex PCR, the TCRdb table keeps only in-frame clones and is missing some. In the table there are fewer than 300,000 clones, around 86% of which are singletons. The sample comprised peripheral blood. The receptor set was obtained from a man in his forties or fifties with COVID-19, enrolled during active disease. CDR3s include the opening cysteine and the closing phenylalanine or tryptophan. Fields, in order: J gene, D gene, V gene, CDR3 length, clone size, CDR3 DNA, CDR3 protein. D genes are given only for firm matches. Clone size is shown for a subset of rows, as once, few, many or a class of expanded clone.

>TRBJ1-3|.|TRBV27|14|.
TGTGCCAGCAGTTTCCGGCCGGGAGCGAACACCATATATTTT
CASSFRPGANTIYF
>TRBJ2-1|TRBD1|TRBV18|15|.
TGTGCCAGCTCACCCCGGGACAGGGGATACAATGAGCAGTTCTTC
CASSPRDRGYNEQFF
>TRBJ1-1|.|TRBV6-1|15|.
TGTGCCAGCAGTGAATTCCGACAGTTGAACACTGAAGCTTTCTTT
CASSEFRQLNTEAFF
>TRBJ1-5|.|TRBV6-2/TRBV6-3|14|.
TGTGCCAGCAGTTTACAGGGAAGCAATCAGCCCCAGCATTTT
CASSLQGSNQPQHF
>TRBJ1-1|TRBD1|TRBV9|15|.
TGTGCCAGCAGCGAGACCGGGACAGCGAACACTGAAGCTTTCTTT
CASSETGTANTEAFF
>TRBJ1-2|.|TRBV28|12|.
TGTGCCAGCATAGCGGGGCCTGATGGCTACACCTTC
CASIAGPDGYTF
>TRBJ1-5|TRBD1|TRBV6-5|15|.
TGTGCCAGCAGTTACGCCCAGGGGGGTTTTCAGCCCCAGCATTTT
CASSYAQGGFQPQHF
>TRBJ2-7|.|TRBV19|16|.
TGTGCCAGTAGTAAGGGACAGGGAAGAAGCGGGGGAGAGCAGTACTTC
CASSKGQGRSGGEQYF
>TRBJ1-2|TRBD1|TRBV28|15|.
TGTGCCAGCACCATAGGGGGGGATTGGACAGGGGTCTACACCTTC
CASTIGGDWTGVYTF
>TRBJ1-4|.|TRBV29-1|12|few
TGCAGCGTTAGGCGGGAGGGCGAAAAACTGTTTTTT
CSVRREGEKLFF